Listed below are T cell receptor beta chains from one sample, sequenced in a study of CD4 T cells in relation to SARS-CoV-2 and coronaviruses. Here immunoSEQ multiplex PCR was the method, and the copy in TCRdb shows in-frame clones only, minus some. This table holds fewer than 25,000 clones, around 81% found once. These TCRs are of unknown antigen specificity. The sample consisted of CD4+ T cells from PBMCs, cultured in vitro. These receptors were collected from a human donor in good health. Both conserved end residues are part of each CDR3. The D gene is left open where the match is weak. Clone sizes are given selectively: once, few, many, or a class where the clone is expanded.

13	.	TRBV11-2	once	TRBJ2-3	TGTGCCAGCAGCTGGGGTGGGTCGAATACGCAGTATTTT	CASSWGGSNTQYF
15	.	TRBV5-1	.	TRBJ2-5	TGCGCCAGCAGCTTGGCCGGGCAGGGTATGAGGACCCAGTACTTC	CASSLAGQGMRTQYF
15	TRBD2	TRBV19	.	TRBJ2-1	TGTGCCAGTAGTAACGGCGGGAGTTCCTACAATGAGCAGTTCTTC	CASSNGGSSYNEQFF
16	.	TRBV5-6	few	TRBJ1-5	TGTGCCAGCAGCTTGGGGGGACACTTTAGCAATCAGCCCCAGCATTTT	CASSLGGHFSNQPQHF
14	TRBD1	TRBV27	.	TRBJ2-7	TGTGCCAGCAGTTTATCGGGACAGAACTACGAGCAGTACTTC	CASSLSGQNYEQYF
15	.	TRBV11-1	.	TRBJ1-3	TGTGCCAGCAGCTTCGCACGGGGCTCTGGAAACACCATATATTTT	CASSFARGSGNTIYF
13	.	TRBV11-2	.	TRBJ2-3	TGTGCCAGCAGCTCATATACCACAGATACGCAGTATTTT	CASSSYTTDTQYF
15	TRBD2	TRBV7-2	.	TRBJ2-3	TGTGCCAGCAGCGTTCAAGCGGGAGGGACAGATACGCAGTATTTT	CASSVQAGGTDTQYF
17	TRBD1	TRBV7-8	.	TRBJ1-5	TGTGCCAGCACCGACAGACAGGGAAAAATGGGCGGTCAGCCCCAGCATTTT	CASTDRQGKMGGQPQHF
12	.	TRBV29-1	.	TRBJ1-2	TGCAGCGTCTCTCAGGAGAACTATGGCTACACCTTC	CSVSQENYGYTF
12	.	TRBV7-2	.	TRBJ2-7	TGTGCCAGCAGCTTATCTAGCTACGAGCAGTACTTC	CASSLSSYEQYF
16	TRBD1	TRBV5-4	once	TRBJ1-1	TGTGCCAGCAGGCGATTCGACAGGGGGCCTAACACTGAAGCTTTCTTT	CASRRFDRGPNTEAFF
15	.	TRBV9	.	TRBJ1-6	TGTGCCAGCAGCGTATCCCACACGGCTGGTTCACCCCTCCACTTT	CASSVSHTAGSPLHF
14	.	TRBV7-2	.	TRBJ2-5	TGTGCCAGCAGCTCAACAGGTCTACAAGAGACCCAGTACTTC	CASSSTGLQETQYF
16	TRBD2	TRBV30	.	TRBJ2-3	TGTGCCTGGAGGGGACGACTAGCGGGGCACACAGATACGCAGTATTTT	CAWRGRLAGHTDTQYF
13	.	TRBV19	.	TRBJ2-5	TGTGCCAGTAGTTCGGACTACCGAGGGACCCAGTACTTC	CASSSDYRGTQYF
16	TRBD1	TRBV7-9	.	TRBJ1-1	TGTGCCAGCAGCCCCGATGACAGGGGACGGGGCACTGAAGCTTTCTTT	CASSPDDRGRGTEAFF
13	.	TRBV10-3	.	TRBJ2-7	TGTGCCATCGGCAGGGACACAAGGAGCGAGCAGTACTTC	CAIGRDTRSEQYF
17	.	TRBV3-1/TRBV3-2	.	TRBJ2-3	TGTGCCAGCAGCGGGGGGGGCTCCCGCTACACAACAGATACGCAGTATTTT	CASSGGGSRYTTDTQYF
16	.	TRBV4-3	.	TRBJ2-6	TGCGCCAGCAGCCTTCAGACAGATCCTGGGGCCAACGTCCTGACTTTC	CASSLQTDPGANVLTF
13	.	TRBV25-1	.	TRBJ2-1	TGTGCCAGCAATTGGGGCCCTTACAATGAGCAGTTCTTC	CASNWGPYNEQFF
16	TRBD1	TRBV27	once	TRBJ2-7	TGTGCCAGCAGTCGTCGCGTAAGGGGGCCGTTATACGAGCAGTACTTC	CASSRRVRGPLYEQYF
14	.	TRBV19	.	TRBJ2-1	TGTGCCAGTAAAAACGGGAGGACAGGGAGTGAGCAGTTCTTC	CASKNGRTGSEQFF
12	.	TRBV5-1	.	TRBJ2-5	TGCGCCAGCAGCGCGGTCCAAGAGACCCAGTACTTC	CASSAVQETQYF
16	TRBD1	TRBV19	.	TRBJ1-2	TGTGCCAGTAGTACGACGACAGGGCCAACTAACTATGGCTACACCTTC	CASSTTTGPTNYGYTF
16	.	TRBV25-1	.	TRBJ1-5	TGTGCCAGCAGTGAATCGGGGGGCAGCGGCAATCAGCCCCAGCATTTT	CASSESGGSGNQPQHF
15	.	TRBV5-1	.	TRBJ2-7	TGCGCCAGCAGCCCGTTGGGAGGGGGCAATTACGAGCAGTACTTC	CASSPLGGGNYEQYF
12	.	TRBV7-6	.	TRBJ2-3	TGTGCCAGCAGCTTATGGGGGGATACGCAGTATTTT	CASSLWGDTQYF
17	TRBD1	TRBV3-1/TRBV3-2	.	TRBJ1-2	TGTGCCAGCAGTCAAGATCCCAACAGGGGGGGAAACTATGGCTACACCTTC	CASSQDPNRGGNYGYTF
13	.	TRBV7-2	.	TRBJ2-3	TGTGCCAGCAGTCTCGTGGGGCCAGATACGCAGTATTTT	CASSLVGPDTQYF
14	TRBD1	TRBV4-3	once	TRBJ2-7	TGCGCCAGCAGCAGGGACAGGGCGTCGTACGAGCAGTACTTC	CASSRDRASYEQYF
12	TRBD2	TRBV19	.	TRBJ2-3	TGTGCCTCCTGGGACTACATCGATACGCAGTATTTT	CASWDYIDTQYF
16	TRBD2	TRBV7-6	.	TRBJ2-1	TGTGCCAGCAGCTTAGAGGCTAGCGGGAGGGACAATGAGCAGTTCTTC	CASSLEASGRDNEQFF
15	.	TRBV10-3	.	TRBJ1-2	TGTGCCATCAGTCCAGGGAATCAAGCTAACTATGGCTACACCTTC	CAISPGNQANYGYTF
14	.	TRBV11-2	.	TRBJ2-1	TGTGCCAGCAGCTTGGGAGGGGGGAACAATGAGCAGTTCTTC	CASSLGGGNNEQFF
14	.	TRBV29-1	.	TRBJ1-5	TGCAGCGTTGTGGAGGGTATAGGTCTCCAGCCCCAGCATTTT	CSVVEGIGLQPQHF
14	TRBD1	TRBV5-1	.	TRBJ1-2	TGCGCCAGCAGCTTAGGGACAGGCAACTATGGCTACACCTTC	CASSLGTGNYGYTF
13	.	TRBV12-3/TRBV12-4	.	TRBJ2-5	TGTGCCAGCAGTTTACTTTTGGGGGAGACCCAGTACTTC	CASSLLLGETQYF
14	.	TRBV3-1/TRBV3-2	.	TRBJ2-5	TGTGCCAGCAGCCAAGCGGGACACCAAGAGACCCAGTACTTC	CASSQAGHQETQYF
15	.	TRBV2	once	TRBJ2-3	TGTGCCAGCAGTGAATTGGACTCTAGCACAGATACGCAGTATTTT	CASSELDSSTDTQYF
16	.	TRBV18	.	TRBJ1-4	TGTGCCAGCGCACCAAGCGTGTCAATTGGGGGTGAAAAACTGTTTTTT	CASAPSVSIGGEKLFF